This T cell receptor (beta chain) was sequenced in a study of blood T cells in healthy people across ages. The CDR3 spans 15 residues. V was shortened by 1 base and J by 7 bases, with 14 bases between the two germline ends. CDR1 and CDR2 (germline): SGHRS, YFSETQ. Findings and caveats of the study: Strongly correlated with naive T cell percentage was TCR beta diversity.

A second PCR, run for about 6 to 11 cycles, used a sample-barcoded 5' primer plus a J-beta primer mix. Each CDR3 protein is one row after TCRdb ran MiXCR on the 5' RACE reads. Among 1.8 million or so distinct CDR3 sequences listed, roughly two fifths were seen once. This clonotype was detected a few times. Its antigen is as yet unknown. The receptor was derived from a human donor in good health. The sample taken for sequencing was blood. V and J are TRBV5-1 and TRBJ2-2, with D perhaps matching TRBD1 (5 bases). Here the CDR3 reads CASSLTDSTYGELFF. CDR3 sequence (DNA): TGCGCCAGCAGCTTGACCGACAGTACGTACGGGGAGCTGTTTTTT. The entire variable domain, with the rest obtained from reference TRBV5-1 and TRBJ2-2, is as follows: KAGVTQTPRYLIKTRGQQVTLSCSPISGHRSVSWYQQTPGQGLQFLFEYFSETQRNKGNFPGRFSGRQFSNSRSEMNVSTLELGDSALYLCASSLTDSTYGELFFGEGSRLTVL.